The source of this TCR beta chain is a study of TIL therapy for anti-PD-1-resistant metastatic lung cancer. Across the whole study: Tumor harvest preceded PD-1/PD-L1 blockade, followed by nivolumab treatment.

The time point is: pre-treatment sample, taken before nivolumab and TIL therapy. Sequencing used immunoSEQ v3. Survey-level samples got approximately 1.8 million read pairs; deep-level samples got roughly 4.5-6 million. Clones were read by immunoSEQ multiplex PCR, and TCRdb kept only the in-frame ones, dropping some. Here the sample spans some 16,000 clones, 65% to 75% being singletons. The sequencing used blood, collected at baseline. This TCR came from a person between 30 and 79 years old with non-small cell lung cancer.

The CDR3 nucleotides read TGTGCCAGCTCACTTCGGACAGGGGGCTATGGCTACACCTTC. It codes for CASSLRTGGYGYTF. This chain connects TRBV18 to TRBJ1-2; TRBD1 matches 10 bases. The CDR3 spans 14 residues. Germline assignment: CDR1 KGHSH and CDR2 LQKENI. V dropped 4 bases and J dropped 4; count of bases not matched to a gene: 3.